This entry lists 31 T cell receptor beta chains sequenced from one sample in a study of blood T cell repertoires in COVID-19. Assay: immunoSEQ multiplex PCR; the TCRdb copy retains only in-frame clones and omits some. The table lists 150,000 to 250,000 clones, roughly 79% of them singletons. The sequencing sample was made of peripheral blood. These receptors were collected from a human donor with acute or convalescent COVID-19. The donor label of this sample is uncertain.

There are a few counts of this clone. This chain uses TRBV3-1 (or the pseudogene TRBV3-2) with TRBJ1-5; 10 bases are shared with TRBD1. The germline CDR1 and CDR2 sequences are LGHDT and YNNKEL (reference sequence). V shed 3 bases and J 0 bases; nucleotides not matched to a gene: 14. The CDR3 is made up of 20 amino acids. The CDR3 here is CASSQSERTGGSHSNQPQHF. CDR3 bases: TGTGCCAGCAGCCAGAGTGAACGGACAGGGGGTTCTCATAGCAATCAGCCCCAGCATTTT.

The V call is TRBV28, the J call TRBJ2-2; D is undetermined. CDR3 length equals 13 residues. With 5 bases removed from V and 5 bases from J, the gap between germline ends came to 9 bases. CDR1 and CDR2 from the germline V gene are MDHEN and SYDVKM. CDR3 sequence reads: CASSPPVTGELFF. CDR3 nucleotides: TGTGCCAGCAGTCCCCCGGTAACCGGGGAGCTGTTTTTT.

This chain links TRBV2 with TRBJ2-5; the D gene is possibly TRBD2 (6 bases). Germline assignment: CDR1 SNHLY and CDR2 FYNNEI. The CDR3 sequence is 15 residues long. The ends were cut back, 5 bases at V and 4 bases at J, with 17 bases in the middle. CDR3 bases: TGTGCCAGCAGTTCGTCGGGACTCTCCCGAGAGACCCAGTACTTC. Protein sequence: CASSSSGLSRETQYF.

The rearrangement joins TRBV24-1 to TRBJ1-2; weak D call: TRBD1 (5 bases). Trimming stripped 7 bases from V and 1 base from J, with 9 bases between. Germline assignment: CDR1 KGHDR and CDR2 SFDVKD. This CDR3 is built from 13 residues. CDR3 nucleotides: TGTGCCACCAGCCCCAGGGTTAACTATGGCTACACCTTC. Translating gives CATSPRVNYGYTF.

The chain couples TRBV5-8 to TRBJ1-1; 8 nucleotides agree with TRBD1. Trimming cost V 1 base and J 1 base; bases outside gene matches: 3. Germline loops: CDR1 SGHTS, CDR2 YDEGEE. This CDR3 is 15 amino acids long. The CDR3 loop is CASSLWTGKNTEAFF. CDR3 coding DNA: TGTGCCAGCAGCTTGTGGACAGGGAAGAACACTGAAGCTTTCTTT.

In nucleotides, the CDR3 is TGTGCCAGCAGCCGATTTACGACTACTTACAATGAGCAGTTCTTC. Amino acid sequence: CASSRFTTTYNEQFF. The chain uses TRBV6-5 and TRBJ2-1, with D tentatively TRBD2 (5 bases). The germline V gene has CDR1 MNHEY and CDR2 SVGAGI. CDR3 length: 15 residues. Between the trimmed V and J ends, which lost 6 bases and 4 bases, there was a span of 16 bases.

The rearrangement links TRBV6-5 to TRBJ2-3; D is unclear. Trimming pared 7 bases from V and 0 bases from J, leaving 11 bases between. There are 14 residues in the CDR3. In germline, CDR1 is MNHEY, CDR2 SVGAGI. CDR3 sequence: CASTLSTSTDTQYF. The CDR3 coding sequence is TGTGCCAGCACTCTTTCGACTAGCACAGATACGCAGTATTTT.

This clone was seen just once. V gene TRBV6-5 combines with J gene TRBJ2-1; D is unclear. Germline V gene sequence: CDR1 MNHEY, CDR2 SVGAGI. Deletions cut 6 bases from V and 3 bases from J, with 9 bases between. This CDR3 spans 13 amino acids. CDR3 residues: CASSADYYNEQFF. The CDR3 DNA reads TGTGCCAGCAGCGCGGATTACTACAATGAGCAGTTCTTC.

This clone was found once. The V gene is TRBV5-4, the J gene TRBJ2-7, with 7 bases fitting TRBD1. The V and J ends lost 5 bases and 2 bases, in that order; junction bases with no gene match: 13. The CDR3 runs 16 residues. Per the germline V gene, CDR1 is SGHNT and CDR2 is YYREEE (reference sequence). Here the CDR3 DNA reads TGTGCCAGCAGGTACGACTTAACAGGGGCCCCCTACGAGCAGTACTTC. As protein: CASRYDLTGAPYEQYF.

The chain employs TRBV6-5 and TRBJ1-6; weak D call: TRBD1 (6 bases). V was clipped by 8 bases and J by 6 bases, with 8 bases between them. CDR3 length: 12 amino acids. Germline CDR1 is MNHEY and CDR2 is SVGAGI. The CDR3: CASGTFNSPLHF. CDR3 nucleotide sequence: TGTGCCAGCGGGACATTTAATTCACCCCTCCACTTT.

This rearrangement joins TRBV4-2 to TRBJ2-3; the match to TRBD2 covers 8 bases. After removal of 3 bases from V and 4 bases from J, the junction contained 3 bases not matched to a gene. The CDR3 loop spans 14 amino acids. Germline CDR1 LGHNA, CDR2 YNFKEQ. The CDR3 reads CASSHGTSADTQYF. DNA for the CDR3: TGTGCCAGCAGCCACGGGACTAGTGCAGATACGCAGTATTTT.

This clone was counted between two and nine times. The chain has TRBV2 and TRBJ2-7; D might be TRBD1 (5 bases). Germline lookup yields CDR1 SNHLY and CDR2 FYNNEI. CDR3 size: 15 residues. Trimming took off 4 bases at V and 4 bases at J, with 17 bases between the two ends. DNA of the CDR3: TGTGCCAGCAGTGTGAATCAGGGTACTCGGTACGAGCAGTACTTC. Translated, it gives CASSVNQGTRYEQYF.

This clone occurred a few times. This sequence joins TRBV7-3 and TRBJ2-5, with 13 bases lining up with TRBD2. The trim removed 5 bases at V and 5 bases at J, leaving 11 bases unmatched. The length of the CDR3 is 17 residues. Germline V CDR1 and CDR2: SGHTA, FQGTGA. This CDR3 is CASSPLAGLAGRETQYF. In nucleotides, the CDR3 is TGTGCCAGCAGCCCCCTGGCGGGACTAGCGGGACGGGAGACCCAGTACTTC.

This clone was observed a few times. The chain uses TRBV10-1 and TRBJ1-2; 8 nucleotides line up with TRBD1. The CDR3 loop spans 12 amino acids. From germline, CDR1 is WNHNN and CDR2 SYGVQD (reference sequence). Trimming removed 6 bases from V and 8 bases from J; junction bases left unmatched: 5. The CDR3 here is CASRAGGGGYTF. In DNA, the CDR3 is TGCGCCAGCAGAGCAGGGGGCGGAGGCTACACCTTC.

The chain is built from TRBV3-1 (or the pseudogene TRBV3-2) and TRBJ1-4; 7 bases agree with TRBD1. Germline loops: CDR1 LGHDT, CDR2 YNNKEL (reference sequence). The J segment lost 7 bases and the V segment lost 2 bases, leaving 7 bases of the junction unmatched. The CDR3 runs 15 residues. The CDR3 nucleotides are TGTGCCAGCAGCCAACAAGACAGGGTCAGTGAAAAACTGTTTTTT. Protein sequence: CASSQQDRVSEKLFF.

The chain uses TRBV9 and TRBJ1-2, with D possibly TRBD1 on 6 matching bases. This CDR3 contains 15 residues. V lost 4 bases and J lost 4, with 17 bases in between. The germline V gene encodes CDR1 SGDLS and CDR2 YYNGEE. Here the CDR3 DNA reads TGTGCCAGCAGCCTTGATGGCAGGGGAACCTATGGCTACACCTTC. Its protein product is CASSLDGRGTYGYTF.

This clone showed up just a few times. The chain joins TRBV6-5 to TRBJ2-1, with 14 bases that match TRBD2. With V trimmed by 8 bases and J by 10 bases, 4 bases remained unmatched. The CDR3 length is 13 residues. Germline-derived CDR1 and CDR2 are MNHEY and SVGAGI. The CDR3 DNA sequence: TGTGCCAGCGGGGGACTAGCGGGAGCGGAGCAGTTCTTC. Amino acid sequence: CASGGLAGAEQFF.

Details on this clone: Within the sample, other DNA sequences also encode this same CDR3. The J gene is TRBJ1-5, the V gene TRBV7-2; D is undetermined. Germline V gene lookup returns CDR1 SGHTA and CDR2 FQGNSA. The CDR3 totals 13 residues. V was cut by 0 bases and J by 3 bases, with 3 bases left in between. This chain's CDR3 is CASSLAANQPQHF. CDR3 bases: TGTGCCAGCAGCTTAGCAGCCAATCAGCCCCAGCATTTT.

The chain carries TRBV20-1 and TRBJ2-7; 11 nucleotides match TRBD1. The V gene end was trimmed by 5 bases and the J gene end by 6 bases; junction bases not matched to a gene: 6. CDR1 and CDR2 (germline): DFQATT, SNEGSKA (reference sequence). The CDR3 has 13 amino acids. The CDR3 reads CSARGQGAGEQYF. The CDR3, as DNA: TGCAGTGCTCGTGGACAGGGGGCAGGCGAGCAGTACTTC.

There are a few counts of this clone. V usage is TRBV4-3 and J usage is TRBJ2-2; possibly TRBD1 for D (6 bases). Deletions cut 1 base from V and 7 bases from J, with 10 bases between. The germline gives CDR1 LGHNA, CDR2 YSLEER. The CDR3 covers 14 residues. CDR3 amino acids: CASSQVRGIGELFF. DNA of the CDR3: TGCGCCAGCAGCCAAGTTAGGGGGATCGGGGAGCTGTTTTTT.

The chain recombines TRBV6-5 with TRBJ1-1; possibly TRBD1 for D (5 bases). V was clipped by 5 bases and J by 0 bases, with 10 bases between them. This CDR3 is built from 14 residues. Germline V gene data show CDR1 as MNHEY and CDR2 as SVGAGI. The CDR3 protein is CASSRQSLNTEAFF. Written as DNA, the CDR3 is TGTGCCAGCAGTAGACAGAGCTTGAACACTGAAGCTTTCTTT.

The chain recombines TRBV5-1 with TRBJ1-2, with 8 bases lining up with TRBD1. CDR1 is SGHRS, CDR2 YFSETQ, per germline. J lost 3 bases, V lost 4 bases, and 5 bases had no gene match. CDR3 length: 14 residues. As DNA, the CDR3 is TGCGCCAGCAGCATCGGACAGGGCTACTATGGCTACACCTTC. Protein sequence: CASSIGQGYYGYTF.

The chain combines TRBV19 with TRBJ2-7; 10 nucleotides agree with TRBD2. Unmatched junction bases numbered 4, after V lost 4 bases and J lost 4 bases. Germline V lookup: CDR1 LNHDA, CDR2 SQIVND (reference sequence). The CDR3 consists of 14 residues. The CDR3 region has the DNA TGTGCCAGTAGTACTTTAGCGGGAGGTTACGAGCAGTACTTC. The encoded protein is CASSTLAGGYEQYF.

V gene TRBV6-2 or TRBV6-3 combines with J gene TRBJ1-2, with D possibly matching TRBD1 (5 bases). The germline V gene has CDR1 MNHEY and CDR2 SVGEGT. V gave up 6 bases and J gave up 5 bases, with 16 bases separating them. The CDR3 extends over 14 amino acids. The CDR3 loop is CASSTPGREYGYTF. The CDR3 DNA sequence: TGTGCCAGCAGCACCCCGGGGCGGGAATATGGCTACACCTTC.

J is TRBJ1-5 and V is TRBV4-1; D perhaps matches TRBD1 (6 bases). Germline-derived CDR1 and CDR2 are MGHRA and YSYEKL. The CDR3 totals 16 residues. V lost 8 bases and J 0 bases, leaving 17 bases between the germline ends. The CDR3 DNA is TGCGCCAGCGACCCGAGGGGGTTTGGTAGCAATCAGCCCCAGCATTTT. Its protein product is CASDPRGFGSNQPQHF.

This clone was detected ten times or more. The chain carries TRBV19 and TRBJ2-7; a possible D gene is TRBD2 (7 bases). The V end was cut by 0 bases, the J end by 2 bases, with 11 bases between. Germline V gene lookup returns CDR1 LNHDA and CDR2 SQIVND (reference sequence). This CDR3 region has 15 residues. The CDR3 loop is CASSIDLRGPYEQYF. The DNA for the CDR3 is TGTGCCAGTAGTATAGATTTGCGGGGGCCCTACGAGCAGTACTTC.

Here the CDR3 DNA reads TGTGCCAGCAGCGTCCAGGGAGAAGCGGGTTCACCCCTCCACTTT. This codes for CASSVQGEAGSPLHF. The chain carries TRBV9 and TRBJ1-6, with a weak D call TRBD1 (5 bases). The length of the CDR3 is 15 residues. Deletions cut 2 bases from V and 9 bases from J, with 15 bases between. Germline loops: CDR1 SGDLS, CDR2 YYNGEE.

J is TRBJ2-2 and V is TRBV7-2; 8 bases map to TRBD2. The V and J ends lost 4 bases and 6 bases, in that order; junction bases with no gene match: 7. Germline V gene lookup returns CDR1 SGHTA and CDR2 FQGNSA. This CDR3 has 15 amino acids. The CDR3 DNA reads TGTGCCAGCAGCTCATTCAGCGGGAGTGCCGGGGAGCTGTTTTTT. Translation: CASSSFSGSAGELFF.

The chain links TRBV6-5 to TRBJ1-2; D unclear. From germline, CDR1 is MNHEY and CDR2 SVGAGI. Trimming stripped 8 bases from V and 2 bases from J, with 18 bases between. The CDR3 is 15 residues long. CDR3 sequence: CASGMGRSGNYGYTF. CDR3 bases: TGTGCCAGCGGAATGGGGAGGAGTGGGAACTATGGCTACACCTTC.

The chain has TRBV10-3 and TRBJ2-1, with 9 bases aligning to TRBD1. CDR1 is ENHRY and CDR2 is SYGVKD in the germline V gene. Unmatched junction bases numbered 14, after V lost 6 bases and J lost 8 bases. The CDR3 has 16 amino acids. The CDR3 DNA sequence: TGTGCCATCAGGGAGGGACAGGGAAATCGATTGTATGAGCAGTTCTTC. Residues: CAIREGQGNRLYEQFF.

This CDR3 reads CASTRGPYQPQHF. DNA of the CDR3: TGTGCCAGTACAAGGGGCCCATATCAGCCCCAGCATTTT. The chain joins TRBV19 to TRBJ1-5, with TRBD1 as a possible D gene (5 bases). V lost 7 bases and J 5 bases, leaving 12 bases between the germline ends. The CDR3 runs 13 residues. Per the germline V gene, CDR1 is LNHDA and CDR2 is SQIVND (reference sequence).